The 27 T cell receptor beta chains presented below share a single source sample, sequenced in a study of control samples from healthy donors and cancer patients. Assay: immunoSEQ multiplex PCR; the TCRdb copy retains only in-frame clones and omits some. The data show tens of thousands of clones, about 90% seen once. Sequences were obtained from blood. All receptors derive from a woman aged 45-65 years in good health.

V usage is TRBV5-6 and J usage is TRBJ1-5; possible D gene TRBD1, 5 bases. CDR1 is SGHDT, CDR2 YYEEEE, per germline. V was cut by 0 bases and J by 3 bases, with 10 bases left in between. CDR3 length: 15 amino acids. The CDR3 DNA follows: TGTGCCAGCAGCTTGGCGGGGGGATCCAATCAGCCCCAGCATTTT. This encodes CASSLAGGSNQPQHF.

The chain has TRBV3-1 (or the pseudogene TRBV3-2) and TRBJ2-3, with unresolved D. This CDR3 is 12 amino acids long. V shed 2 bases and J shed 5 bases, with 5 bases lying between them. The germline gives CDR1 LGHDT, CDR2 YNNKEL (reference sequence). CDR3 DNA sequence: TGTGCCAGCAGCCAACCGGGAGATACGCAGTATTTT. Encoded protein: CASSQPGDTQYF.

V is TRBV19 and J is TRBJ2-5; D could derive from TRBD1 or TRBD2 (5 bases each). Germline lookup yields CDR1 LNHDA and CDR2 SQIVND (reference sequence). V lost 5 bases, J lost 5 bases, and 12 bases lay in between. The CDR3 contains 13 residues. The CDR3 DNA follows: TGTGCCAGTAGTTTTACCAGGGAGGAGACCCAGTACTTC. Translating it yields CASSFTREETQYF.

The chain couples TRBV2 to TRBJ2-7; D possibly uses TRBD1 or TRBD2 (6 bases each). This CDR3 has 14 amino acids. Germline V gene data show CDR1 as SNHLY and CDR2 as FYNNEI. Trimming left V 4 bases short and J 2 bases short, with 12 bases between. CDR3 sequence reads: CASSARGETYEQYF. CDR3 bases: TGTGCCAGCAGTGCGAGGGGGGAAACCTACGAGCAGTACTTC.

The chain couples TRBV28 to TRBJ1-1, with 7 bases aligning to TRBD1. The CDR3 spans 13 residues. The V gene's germline CDR1 is MDHEN and CDR2 SYDVKM. The V segment lost 4 bases and the J segment 6 bases; nucleotides outside the gene matches: 5. CDR3 sequence (DNA): TGTGCCAGCAGTTGGTACAGGGGTTCTGAAGCTTTCTTT. Its protein is CASSWYRGSEAFF.

The V call is TRBV25-1, the J call TRBJ2-7; D might be TRBD2 (5 bases). In germline, CDR1 is MGHDK, CDR2 SYGVNS. The CDR3 is 14 residues long. Trimming cost V 7 bases and J 4 bases, with 17 bases left between them. CDR3: CASTRGPYSYEQYF. The DNA for the CDR3 is TGTGCCAGCACGCGCGGGCCTTACTCTTACGAGCAGTACTTC.

This chain links TRBV11-3 with TRBJ2-1; 16 bases are shared with TRBD2. The CDR3 has 17 residues. The germline CDR1 and CDR2 sequences are SGHNT and YENEEA. V lost 5 bases and J lost 6; bases outside the gene matches: 7. The chain's CDR3 is CASSTGLAGGAGNEQFF. DNA of the CDR3: TGTGCCAGCAGCACGGGACTAGCGGGAGGGGCGGGCAATGAGCAGTTCTTC. The full variable domain, in which reference TRBV11-3 and TRBJ2-1 provide the parts outside the CDR3, is EAGVVQSPRYKIIEKKQPVAFWCNPISGHNTLYWYLQNLGQGPELLIRYENEEAVDDSQLPKDRFSAERLKGVDSTLKIQPAELGDSAVYLCASSTGLAGGAGNEQFFGPGTRLTVL.

J is TRBJ2-7 and V is TRBV3-1 (or the pseudogene TRBV3-2); D gene unclear. CDR1 and CDR2 from the germline V gene are LGHDT and YNNKEL (reference sequence). The length of the CDR3 is 12 residues. Between the trimmed V and J ends, which lost 1 base and 4 bases, there was a span of 5 bases. As DNA, the CDR3 is TGTGCCAGCAGCCAAGGGTATTACGAGCAGTACTTC. This sequence encodes CASSQGYYEQYF.

The CDR3 DNA sequence: TGTGCCAGTAGTATGGGGGGTACCATGAACACTGAAGCTTTCTTT. This codes for CASSMGGTMNTEAFF. The chain uses TRBV19 and TRBJ1-1; maybe TRBD1 (5 bases). This CDR3 comprises 15 residues. The germline V and J ends were trimmed by 3 bases and 0 bases, with 11 bases remaining between them. Germline-derived CDR1 and CDR2 are LNHDA and SQIVND (reference sequence).

This clone was recorded once. V and J are TRBV5-4 and TRBJ1-1; D remains unclear. Per germline, CDR1 SGHNT and CDR2 YYREEE (reference sequence). The CDR3 totals 16 residues. With 4 bases removed from V and 1 base from J, the gap between germline ends came to 17 bases. The CDR3 is CASSDPKGGPNTEAFF. CDR3 nucleotide sequence: TGTGCCAGCAGCGACCCCAAGGGAGGGCCGAACACTGAAGCTTTCTTT.

The chain joins TRBV24-1 to TRBJ2-1; D might be TRBD2 (5 bases). V was trimmed by 4 bases and J by 10 bases, leaving 13 bases between them. Germline values: CDR1 KGHDR, CDR2 SFDVKD. The CDR3 consists of 13 residues. CDR3 sequence reads: CATSDRSGQEQFF. DNA of the CDR3: TGTGCCACCAGTGACCGAAGCGGTCAGGAGCAGTTCTTC.

The rearrangement links TRBV19 to TRBJ2-7; D not certain. This CDR3 spans 14 amino acids. Per the germline V gene, CDR1 is LNHDA and CDR2 is SQIVND (reference sequence). V was shortened by 3 bases and J by 0 bases, with 9 bases between the two germline ends. The CDR3 reads CASSITESSYEQYF. CDR3 bases: TGTGCCAGTAGTATTACAGAGAGCTCCTACGAGCAGTACTTC.

The J gene is TRBJ1-2, the V gene TRBV2, with 8 nucleotides matching TRBD1. The CDR3 has 14 residues. CDR1 SNHLY and CDR2 FYNNEI come from the germline V gene. J gave up 2 bases and V 6 bases, and 5 bases lay outside the gene matches. Here the CDR3 DNA reads TGTGCCAGCAGCAGGACAGGGAGCAACTATGGCTACACCTTC. It translates to CASSRTGSNYGYTF.

The chain has TRBV3-1 (or the pseudogene TRBV3-2) and TRBJ2-2; no clear D. Germline lookup yields CDR1 LGHDT and CDR2 YNNKEL (reference sequence). The CDR3 has 12 amino acids. V gave up 0 bases and J gave up 8 bases, with 4 bases separating them. CDR3 sequence reads: CASSQEGGELFF. CDR3 DNA: TGTGCCAGCAGCCAAGAAGGTGGGGAGCTGTTTTTT.

The CDR3 bases are TGTGCCAGCAGCGACGGACAGCCCTATACTCACGGGGAGCTGTTTTTT. Translated, it gives CASSDGQPYTHGELFF. This chain links TRBV7-3 with TRBJ2-2; tentative D call: TRBD1 (6 bases). CDR3 size: 16 residues. The germline V gene encodes CDR1 SGHTA and CDR2 FQGTGA. Trimming cost V 5 bases and J 7 bases, with 20 bases left between them. The variable domain in full, completed from reference TRBV7-3 and TRBJ2-2, reads GAGVSQTPSNKVTEKGKYVELRCDPISGHTALYWYRQSLGQGPEFLIYFQGTGAADDSGLPNDRFFAVRPEGSVSTLKIQRTERGDSAVYLCASSDGQPYTHGELFFGEGSRLTVL.

This chain links TRBV6-1 with TRBJ1-1, with unresolved D. The V gene's germline CDR1 is MNHNS and CDR2 SASEGT. Trimming removed 0 bases from V and 0 bases from J, with 8 bases in between. The CDR3 runs to 15 residues. For the CDR3, the DNA is TGTGCCAGCAGTGAAGCGGCAGATCTGAACACTGAAGCTTTCTTT. Protein product: CASSEAADLNTEAFF.

The chain employs TRBV12-3 or TRBV12-4 and TRBJ1-1, with D maybe TRBD1 (6 bases). Trimming took 6 bases from V and 1 from J, leaving 9 bases between them. The CDR3 has 13 amino acids. The CDR3 DNA reads TGTGCCAGCAGCCAGGGACAGAACACTGAAGCTTTCTTT. Translating gives CASSQGQNTEAFF.

The rearrangement links TRBV19 to TRBJ2-2, with 7 bases aligning to TRBD2. This CDR3 spans 16 amino acids. Germline V gene sequence: CDR1 LNHDA, CDR2 SQIVND (reference sequence). Trimming removed 4 bases from V and 2 bases from J; junction bases left unmatched: 7. The CDR3 bases are TGTGCCAGTAGTAGGGAGGGAGGAGTCAACACCGGGGAGCTGTTTTTT. Its protein product is CASSREGGVNTGELFF.

This chain joins TRBV5-1 and TRBJ2-7, with D perhaps being TRBD1 or TRBD2 (6 bases each). In germline, CDR1 is SGHRS, CDR2 YFSETQ. V was clipped by 1 base and J by 7 bases, with 12 bases between them. The CDR3 spans 13 residues. CDR3 region: CASSLRGREEQYF. The CDR3 DNA reads as TGCGCCAGCAGCTTGCGGGGGCGCGAGGAGCAGTACTTC.

V and J are TRBV30 and TRBJ2-5, with 9 nucleotides matching TRBD1. The germline gives CDR1 GTSNPN, CDR2 SVGIG (reference sequence). This CDR3 is 13 amino acids long. Losses at the gene ends were 3 bases for V and 5 bases for J; bases not matched to a gene: 4. In DNA form, the CDR3 reads TGTGCCTGGAGACAGGGGGCGCGGGAGACCCAGTACTTC. Translated, it gives CAWRQGARETQYF.

This chain uses TRBV4-2 with TRBJ1-1; D is unresolved. The CDR3 length is 12 residues. The germline gives CDR1 LGHNA, CDR2 YNFKEQ. Between the trimmed V and J ends, which lost 0 bases and 10 bases, there was a span of 9 bases. The CDR3 protein is CASSQDSGRAFF. The CDR3 nucleotides read TGTGCCAGCAGCCAAGATTCGGGGAGAGCTTTCTTT.

This clone was observed a handful of times. The V call is TRBV2, the J call TRBJ1-2, with 9 bases lining up with TRBD1. From germline, CDR1 is SNHLY and CDR2 FYNNEI. J gave up 8 bases and V 9 bases, and 4 bases lay outside the gene matches. This CDR3 spans 11 amino acids. For the CDR3, the DNA is TGTGCCAGTGGGACAGGGAACGGCTACACCTTC. This encodes CASGTGNGYTF.

J is TRBJ1-6 and V is TRBV7-6; TRBD1 agrees at 8 bases. J lost 5 bases, V lost 2 bases, and 2 bases had no gene match. The CDR3 has 15 residues. The germline gives CDR1 SGHVS, CDR2 FNYEAQ. The CDR3 sequence: CASSLTGGDNSPLHF. CDR3 sequence (DNA): TGTGCCAGCAGCTTAACAGGGGGAGATAATTCACCCCTCCACTTT.

In this sample, this clone turned up once. The V gene is TRBV27, the J gene TRBJ2-2; TRBD2 aligns across 10 bases. The length of the CDR3 is 20 residues. With V trimmed by 8 bases and J by 3 bases, 21 bases remained unmatched. Germline CDR1 reads MNHEY; CDR2 reads SMNVEV (reference sequence). CDR3 loop: CASLQAGGPLPTVDTGELFF. The DNA for the CDR3 is TGTGCCAGCCTCCAAGCGGGAGGGCCCTTGCCGACGGTGGACACCGGGGAGCTGTTTTTT.

The chain employs TRBV7-2 and TRBJ2-1; 7 bases are a match to TRBD2. This CDR3 comprises 13 residues. Germline CDR1 SGHTA, CDR2 FQGNSA. V was clipped by 7 bases and J by 6 bases; unmatched bases: 6. CDR3 protein: CASTLRLANEQFF. The CDR3 DNA reads TGTGCCAGCACCCTCAGACTAGCCAATGAGCAGTTCTTC. The whole variable domain, filled in from reference TRBV7-2 and TRBJ2-1, reads GAGVSQSPSNKVTEKGKDVELRCDPISGHTALYWYRQSLGQGLEFLIYFQGNSAPDKSGLPSDRFSAERTGGSVSTLTIQRTQQEDSAVYLCASTLRLANEQFFGPGTRLTVL.

In the case of this clone: This likely traces to a read error, being one base from a far larger clone. The chain links TRBV12-3 or TRBV12-4 to TRBJ2-7; 11 bases match TRBD2. This CDR3 region has 13 residues. The V and J ends lost 6 bases and 2 bases, in that order; junction bases with no gene match: 0. This CDR3 reads CASRTSGTYEQYF. CDR3 DNA sequence: TGTGCCAGCAGGACTAGCGGGACCTACGAGCAGTACTTC.

The chain has TRBV3-1 (or the pseudogene TRBV3-2) and TRBJ1-2; D gene uncertain. The V gene's germline CDR1 is LGHDT and CDR2 YNNKEL (reference sequence). The CDR3 has 16 residues. V lost 1 base, J lost 1 base, and 13 bases lay in between. CDR3 coding DNA: TGTGCCAGCAGCCAAGCTTTATCGGGCTTTAACTATGGCTACACCTTC. Residues: CASSQALSGFNYGYTF.